Listed below are T cell receptor beta chains from one sample, sequenced in a study of Ad26.COV2.S vaccination and SARS-CoV-2 variants. Generated by immunoSEQ multiplex PCR, the TCRdb table keeps only in-frame clones and is missing some. The sample includes some 340,000 clones, around four fifths of them seen just once. Sequencing was performed on peripheral blood, taken in a trial of Ad26.COV2.S vaccine versus placebo. The source of these receptors is a person aged 18-65 years who received the Ad26.COV2.S COVID-19 vaccine or a placebo. Each CDR3 is given without its conserved first and last residue.

CDR3 protein,CDR3 length,V gene
ASSQGTGGFYEQY,13,TRBV3-1/TRBV3-2
ASSLDMGGAGNTIY,14,TRBV7-2
ASSDYRTGRHSPLH,14,TRBV3-1/TRBV3-2
ASSSKQGGADTQY,13,TRBV5-4
AGRNRVNTGELF,12,TRBV24-1
ASTHLTQGAGQPQH,14,TRBV19
ASSSTGVPQPQH,12,TRBV6-5
ASSPGQGLNEKLF,13,TRBV3-1/TRBV3-2
ASSITRGSYEQY,12,TRBV6-5
ASSFRGVETQY,11,TRBV12-3/TRBV12-4
ASSIETGLEQY,11,TRBV21-1
ASRPRWGQEYGYT,13,TRBV6-5
ASSLLEAGPGELF,13,TRBV5-1
ASSLIGTGLYEQY,13,TRBV5-8
ATSRDVGTGEQY,12,TRBV15
ASSETGLNTEAF,12,TRBV2
ASSLDQGVQF,10,TRBV12-3/TRBV12-4
ASSPPARVWGEQY,13,TRBV5-6
SASRETDTQY,10,TRBV20-1
ASSEQGANQPQH,12,TRBV2
ASSPGLSSPLH,11,TRBV28
ASRPQGFREQY,11,TRBV12-3/TRBV12-4
ASSLPGTVSYEQY,13,TRBV5-4
ASRVETQY,8,TRBV2
ASSVAGASLGGYT,13,TRBV9
ASSLFPGSKGSGTGEQY,17,TRBV28
SASSQGNNSPLH,12,TRBV20-1
ASSQDTWGARGGELF,15,TRBV4-2
ASSRDSMSGSPLH,13,TRBV7-3
ASSPLGPSLGRELF,14,TRBV18
ASSLLDTQY,9,TRBV13
SASQGSGNTIY,11,TRBV20-1
ASSDRQGAHYGYT,13,TRBV6-1
ASSFNPPGLNTGELF,15,TRBV5-1
ASSLVLASETQY,12,TRBV7-2
ASKIGGIHSNQPQH,14,TRBV28
ASSDYSENTGELF,13,TRBV2
ASSPRTGQPTYEQY,14,TRBV18
ASSQGQTRNTEAF,13,TRBV18
ASSQDLGGYTEAF,13,TRBV4-2
SIRSGWDLEQY,11,TRBV29-1
ASSQGSLYEKLF,12,TRBV5-1
ASSLIGDFYEQY,12,TRBV5-5
ASSSLPGDTQY,11,TRBV5-1
ASSSSGRGDTEAF,13,TRBV7-3
ASSLEGRSTDTQY,13,TRBV3-1/TRBV3-2
ASGYRSGYSYEQY,13,TRBV11-3
ASSLNQPQH,9,TRBV28
ASSGGRVLGDTQY,13,TRBV5-1
ASSLRQGFNEQF,12,TRBV7-8
ASSQAARERYT,11,TRBV4-1
ASSLGTGHSPLH,12,TRBV6-5